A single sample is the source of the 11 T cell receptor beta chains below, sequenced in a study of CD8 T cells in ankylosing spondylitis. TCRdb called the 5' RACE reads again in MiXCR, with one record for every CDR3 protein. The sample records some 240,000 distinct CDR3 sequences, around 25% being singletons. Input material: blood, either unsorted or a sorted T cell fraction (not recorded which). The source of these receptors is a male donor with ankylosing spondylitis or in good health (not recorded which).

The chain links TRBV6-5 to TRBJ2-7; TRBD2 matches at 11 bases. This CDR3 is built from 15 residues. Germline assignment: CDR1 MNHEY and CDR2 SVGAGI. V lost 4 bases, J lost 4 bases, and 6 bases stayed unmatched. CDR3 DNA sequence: TGTGCCAGCAGTTCCCGACTAGCGGGGAGGTACGAGCAGTACTTC. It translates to CASSSRLAGRYEQYF.

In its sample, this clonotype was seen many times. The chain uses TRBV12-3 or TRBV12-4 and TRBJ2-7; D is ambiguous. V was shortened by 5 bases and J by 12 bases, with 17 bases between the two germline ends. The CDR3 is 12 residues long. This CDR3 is CASSPSPLSRYF. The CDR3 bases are TGTGCCAGCAGTCCCTCTCCCCTTAGTCGGTACTTC.

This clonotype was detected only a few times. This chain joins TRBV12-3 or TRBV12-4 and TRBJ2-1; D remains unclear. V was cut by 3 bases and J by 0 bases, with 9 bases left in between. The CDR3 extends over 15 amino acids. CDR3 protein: CASSFAISSYNEQFF. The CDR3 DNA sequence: TGTGCCAGCAGTTTTGCCATAAGCTCCTACAATGAGCAGTTCTTC.

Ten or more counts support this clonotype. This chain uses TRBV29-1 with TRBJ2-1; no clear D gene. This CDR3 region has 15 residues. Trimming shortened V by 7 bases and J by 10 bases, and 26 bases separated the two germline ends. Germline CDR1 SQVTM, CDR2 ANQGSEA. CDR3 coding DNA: TGCAGCGCTACTGGGCTCCGAGGTTCGCTGTGGGAGCAGTTCTTC. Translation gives CSATGLRGSLWEQFF.

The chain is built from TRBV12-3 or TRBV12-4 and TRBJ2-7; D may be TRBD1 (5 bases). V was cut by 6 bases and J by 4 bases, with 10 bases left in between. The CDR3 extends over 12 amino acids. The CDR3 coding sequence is TGTGCCAGCAGCACCGACAGTTACGAGCAGTACTTC. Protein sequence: CASSTDSYEQYF.

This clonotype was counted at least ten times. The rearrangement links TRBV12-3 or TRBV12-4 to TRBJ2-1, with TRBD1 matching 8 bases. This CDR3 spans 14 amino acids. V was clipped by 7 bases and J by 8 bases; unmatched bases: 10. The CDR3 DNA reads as TGTGCCAGCACTAAGGACAGGGTAGGATATGAGCAGTTCTTC. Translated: CASTKDRVGYEQFF.

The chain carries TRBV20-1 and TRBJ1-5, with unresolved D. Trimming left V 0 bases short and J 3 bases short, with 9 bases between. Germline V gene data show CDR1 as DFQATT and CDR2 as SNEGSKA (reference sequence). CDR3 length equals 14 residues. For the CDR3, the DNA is TGCAGTGCTAGAGATGGACGGTCCAATCAGCCCCAGCATTTT. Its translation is CSARDGRSNQPQHF.

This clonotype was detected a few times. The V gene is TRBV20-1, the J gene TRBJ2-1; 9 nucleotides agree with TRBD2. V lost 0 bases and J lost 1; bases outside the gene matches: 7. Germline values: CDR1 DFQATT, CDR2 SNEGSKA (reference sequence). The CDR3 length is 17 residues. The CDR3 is CSARDQGGGGSYNEQFF. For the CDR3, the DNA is TGCAGTGCTAGAGATCAGGGCGGGGGGGGTTCCTACAATGAGCAGTTCTTC.

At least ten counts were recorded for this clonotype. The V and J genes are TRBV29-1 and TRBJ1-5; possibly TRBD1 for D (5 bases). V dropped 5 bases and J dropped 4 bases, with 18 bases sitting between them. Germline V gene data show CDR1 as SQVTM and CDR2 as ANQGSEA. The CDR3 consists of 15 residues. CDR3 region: CSVILAGRENQPQHF. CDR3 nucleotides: TGCAGCGTTATTTTGGCAGGGAGGGAGAATCAGCCCCAGCATTTT.

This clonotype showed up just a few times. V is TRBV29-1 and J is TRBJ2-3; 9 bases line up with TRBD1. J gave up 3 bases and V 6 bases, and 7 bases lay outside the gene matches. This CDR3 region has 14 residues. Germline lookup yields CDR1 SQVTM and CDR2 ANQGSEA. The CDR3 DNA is TGCAGCGTGGGCAGGGACAGGGCGACAGATACGCAGTATTTT. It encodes CSVGRDRATDTQYF.

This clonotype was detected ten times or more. The CDR3: CSARGTLDWTDTQYF. The CDR3 coding sequence is TGCAGTGCTAGAGGGACTCTCGATTGGACAGATACGCAGTATTTT. This chain links TRBV20-1 with TRBJ2-3; D perhaps matches TRBD2 (5 bases). This CDR3 has 15 amino acids. CDR1 and CDR2 from the germline V gene are DFQATT and SNEGSKA (reference sequence). The V gene lost 1 base and the J gene lost 3 bases, with 14 bases spanning the gap.